The 28 T cell receptor beta chains listed next were all sequenced from one sample in a study of shared clonotypes between healthy human individuals. Sequencing used immunoSEQ multiplex PCR; TCRdb keeps in-frame clones, though not all of them. There are more than 450,000 clones in the sample; more than 65% occur only once, and 10% to 15% lies in the top ten. Input material: PBMCs. These receptors all come from a woman in her thirties or forties in good health. Some clones in this sample may be carry-over from other donors' samples.

The V and J genes are TRBV7-3 and TRBJ2-3; 7 bases are shared with TRBD1. The trim removed 5 bases at V and 4 bases at J, leaving 12 bases unmatched. The V gene's germline CDR1 is SGHTA and CDR2 FQGTGA. The CDR3 is 16 residues long. This CDR3 reads CASSILYRGRADTQYF. CDR3 DNA sequence: TGTGCCAGCAGCATACTATACAGGGGACGGGCAGATACGCAGTATTTT. The variable domain in full, completed from reference TRBV7-3 and TRBJ2-3, reads GAGVSQTPSNKVTEKGKYVELRCDPISGHTALYWYRQSLGQGPEFLIYFQGTGAADDSGLPNDRFFAVRPEGSVSTLKIQRTERGDSAVYLCASSILYRGRADTQYFGPGTRLTVL.

The chain combines TRBV2 with TRBJ2-7, with TRBD2 matching over 9 bases. Per germline, CDR1 SNHLY and CDR2 FYNNEI. The V gene end was trimmed by 2 bases and the J gene end by 0 bases; junction bases not matched to a gene: 8. The CDR3 length is 17 residues. The CDR3 sequence: CASSESWASGISYEQYF. The CDR3 DNA reads TGTGCCAGCAGTGAATCTTGGGCTAGCGGGATCTCCTACGAGCAGTACTTC.

This clone came up a few times. This rearrangement joins TRBV5-1 to TRBJ2-7; TRBD1 agrees at 7 bases. Per germline, CDR1 SGHRS and CDR2 YFSETQ. The V gene end was trimmed by 0 bases and the J gene end by 0 bases; junction bases not matched to a gene: 6. The CDR3 runs to 16 residues. In DNA form, the CDR3 reads TGCGCCAGCAGCTTGGCCGACAGGGCCGCCTCCTACGAGCAGTACTTC. Translated: CASSLADRAASYEQYF.

This chain links TRBV5-8 with TRBJ1-2; D gene unclear. Trimming took 4 bases from V and 8 from J, leaving 18 bases between them. The CDR3 extends over 14 amino acids. The germline CDR1 and CDR2 sequences are SGHTS and YDEGEE. CDR3 sequence reads: CASSRPNGEEGYTF. The CDR3 bases are TGTGCCAGCAGCCGCCCTAACGGGGAGGAAGGCTACACCTTC.

Only a few counts were recorded for this clone. This chain connects TRBV18 to TRBJ1-1; D unresolved. Trimming removed 1 base at V and 6 bases at J, with 9 bases between. Germline CDR1 and CDR2: KGHSH and LQKENI. This CDR3 region has 13 residues. Written as DNA, the CDR3 is TGTGCCAGCTCACCACAGGGTTTCCCTGAAGCTTTCTTT. Protein product: CASSPQGFPEAFF.

This chain connects TRBV19 to TRBJ2-1; 12 bases are a match to TRBD2. The CDR3 is 14 amino acids. The ends lost 5 bases at V and 7 bases at J; junction bases unmatched: 3. Germline V gene sequence: CDR1 LNHDA, CDR2 SQIVND (reference sequence). This CDR3 reads CASSPGLAGNEQFF. The CDR3 DNA follows: TGTGCCAGTAGTCCGGGACTAGCGGGTAATGAGCAGTTCTTC.

The chain couples TRBV27 to TRBJ2-2; 7 bases agree with TRBD2. CDR3 length: 14 residues. V shed 6 bases, J shed 4 bases, and the junction held 5 bases outside the gene matches. The germline gives CDR1 MNHEY, CDR2 SMNVEV (reference sequence). Written as DNA, the CDR3 is TGTGCCAGCAGGGCGGTAGCGGGCACCGGGGAGCTGTTTTTT. Translating gives CASRAVAGTGELFF.

This clone appeared many times. Other DNA sequences in this sample translate to the same CDR3. The rearrangement links TRBV7-9 to TRBJ2-1; D possibly corresponds to TRBD2 (7 bases). The germline CDR1 and CDR2 sequences are SEHNR and FQNEAQ (reference sequence). Deletions cut 5 bases from V and 0 bases from J, with 14 bases between. The CDR3 covers 16 residues. The CDR3 loop is CASSPRGGSSYNEQFF. Written as DNA, the CDR3 is TGTGCCAGCAGCCCTAGGGGGGGGTCCTCCTACAATGAGCAGTTCTTC.

The chain is built from TRBV19 and TRBJ2-2; 7 bases match TRBD2. The CDR3 runs to 14 residues. The J segment lost 6 bases and the V segment lost 11 bases, leaving 12 bases of the junction unmatched. In germline, CDR1 is LNHDA, CDR2 SQIVND (reference sequence). The CDR3 here is CASKWGRASGELFF. The CDR3 nucleotides are TGTGCCTCAAAATGGGGGAGGGCCTCCGGGGAGCTGTTTTTT.

The V call is TRBV27, the J call TRBJ1-1, with 7 positions matching TRBD1. Looked up from germline, CDR1 is MNHEY and CDR2 is SMNVEV (reference sequence). The CDR3 consists of 15 residues. V dropped 6 bases and J dropped 4; count of bases not matched to a gene: 11. The CDR3 coding sequence is TGTGCCAGCAGACCAGAGACAGGGCCGGGCACTGAAGCTTTCTTT. Translation: CASRPETGPGTEAFF.

The chain has TRBV6-4 and TRBJ2-5; D not resolved. V shed 10 bases and J shed 0 bases, with 18 bases lying between them. The CDR3 has 15 residues. Germline V CDR1 and CDR2: MRHNA, SNTAGT. CDR3 DNA sequence: TGTGCCACCATCGGACCGCCTAGGTACCAAGAGACCCAGTACTTC. This translates into CATIGPPRYQETQYF.

The chain couples TRBV25-1 to TRBJ2-1; 8 nucleotides match TRBD1. The length of the CDR3 is 13 residues. Trimming removed 7 bases from V and 4 bases from J; junction bases left unmatched: 3. From germline, CDR1 is MGHDK and CDR2 SYGVNS. For the CDR3, the DNA is TGTGCCAGCATGCGACAGGGGTACAATGAGCAGTTCTTC. Encoded protein: CASMRQGYNEQFF.

The chain recombines TRBV5-4 with TRBJ2-3, with TRBD2 matching 12 bases. Trimming removed 0 bases from V and 4 bases from J; junction bases left unmatched: 3. This CDR3 has 16 amino acids. The germline V gene encodes CDR1 SGHNT and CDR2 YYREEE (reference sequence). The CDR3 region is CASSLVASGGADTQYF. The CDR3 DNA follows: TGTGCCAGCAGCTTGGTGGCTAGCGGGGGGGCAGATACGCAGTATTTT.

This clone was seen just once. This chain uses TRBV19 with TRBJ2-3; no firm D call. The CDR3 runs to 12 residues. CDR1 is LNHDA and CDR2 is SQIVND in the germline V gene (reference sequence). V gave up 1 base and J gave up 7 bases, with 6 bases separating them. The CDR3 sequence is CASSIGQHTQYF. CDR3 bases: TGTGCCAGTAGTATAGGGCAGCATACGCAGTATTTT.

In regard to this clone: The same CDR3 also results from other DNA sequences found in this sample. This rearrangement joins TRBV7-2 to TRBJ1-5; TRBD1 aligns across 10 bases. Germline V gene sequence: CDR1 SGHTA, CDR2 FQGNSA. CDR3 length equals 15 residues. The V and J ends lost 4 bases and 5 bases, in that order; junction bases with no gene match: 5. The CDR3 DNA reads TGTGCCAGCAGCTCACGGACAGGGGGAGATCAGCCCCAGCATTTT. This sequence encodes CASSSRTGGDQPQHF.

This rearrangement joins TRBV6-5 to TRBJ2-7; 10 positions match TRBD2. The CDR3 extends over 16 amino acids. Germline values: CDR1 MNHEY, CDR2 SVGAGI. Trimming at V came to 0 bases and at J to 2 bases, leaving 4 bases not matched to a gene. As DNA, the CDR3 is TGTGCCAGCAGTTACTCGCGAGCGGGAGGGACCTACGAGCAGTACTTC. Translation gives CASSYSRAGGTYEQYF.

V is TRBV2 and J is TRBJ1-5; 7 bases are shared with TRBD1. Germline values: CDR1 SNHLY, CDR2 FYNNEI. V gave up 4 bases and J gave up 0 bases; unmatched junction bases: 3. The CDR3 consists of 15 residues. The CDR3 nucleotides read TGTGCCAGCAGTGGACAGGGTTATAGCAATCAGCCCCAGCATTTT. This gives the protein CASSGQGYSNQPQHF.

V and J are TRBV5-1 and TRBJ1-2, with TRBD1 matching over 9 bases. V dropped 1 base and J dropped 6; count of bases not matched to a gene: 10. This CDR3 region has 16 residues. CDR1 is SGHRS, CDR2 YFSETQ, per germline. The CDR3: CASSLTQGAQSHGYTF. Here the CDR3 DNA reads TGCGCCAGCAGCTTGACACAGGGGGCGCAATCCCATGGCTACACCTTC.

The V and J genes are TRBV6-1 and TRBJ2-5, with TRBD2 as a possible D gene (5 bases). Germline V gene data show CDR1 as MNHNS and CDR2 as SASEGT. The CDR3 has 14 amino acids. The V end lost 4 bases, the J end lost 5 bases, and 14 bases lay between the germline ends. DNA of the CDR3: TGTGCCAGCAGTGTAACCCCGGAGGTCGAGACCCAGTACTTC. Translated, it gives CASSVTPEVETQYF.

The chain has TRBV27 and TRBJ2-7; 7 bases fit TRBD1. Germline lookup yields CDR1 MNHEY and CDR2 SMNVEV (reference sequence). V was pared by 6 bases and J by 1 base, with 9 bases of the junction left unmatched. The CDR3 sequence is 15 residues long. The CDR3: CASRPRQGWSYEQYF. CDR3 DNA: TGTGCCAGCAGACCCCGACAGGGATGGTCCTACGAGCAGTACTTC.

The rearrangement joins TRBV30 to TRBJ2-5, with a possible D match to TRBD1 (6 bases). Gene TRBJ2-7 matches the end of the DNA better, so the J call may be wrong. CDR1 is GTSNPN, CDR2 SVGIG, per germline (reference sequence). The CDR3 contains 12 residues. The CDR3: CAWSGGRYEQYF. CDR3 coding DNA: TGTGCCTGGAGTGGGGGGCGTTACGAGCAGTACTTC.

The chain is built from TRBV5-5 and TRBJ1-1; the D is unclear. Germline V gives CDR1 SGHKS, CDR2 YYEKEE (reference sequence). V dropped 2 bases and J dropped 2 bases, with 7 bases sitting between them. The CDR3 sequence is 13 residues long. The CDR3 loop reads CASSLETNTEAFF. CDR3 DNA sequence: TGTGCCAGCAGCTTAGAGACCAACACTGAAGCTTTCTTT. Variable domain in full (rest from reference TRBV5-5 and TRBJ1-1): DAGVTQSPTHLIKTRGQQVTLRCSPISGHKSVSWYQQVLGQGPQFIFQYYEKEERGRGNFPDRFSARQFPNYSSELNVNALLLGDSALYLCASSLETNTEAFFGQGTRLTVV.

This clone occurred a few times. This CDR3 reads CASSFQPSGTGELFF. The CDR3 bases are TGTGCCAGCAGTTTTCAGCCTAGCGGGACCGGGGAGCTGTTTTTT. The chain combines TRBV27 with TRBJ2-2; 8 bases agree with TRBD2. The CDR3 has 15 residues. J lost 5 bases, V lost 3 bases, and 5 bases had no gene match. Germline V gene lookup returns CDR1 MNHEY and CDR2 SMNVEV (reference sequence).

V usage is TRBV19 and J usage is TRBJ1-1; 7 positions match TRBD1. CDR3 length: 14 amino acids. The V and J ends lost 8 bases and 6 bases, in that order; junction bases with no gene match: 12. In germline, CDR1 is LNHDA, CDR2 SQIVND (reference sequence). Here the CDR3 DNA reads TGTGCCAGTCAAACAGGGGCGGCGGGCGCTGAAGCTTTCTTT. Protein sequence: CASQTGAAGAEAFF.

The V gene is TRBV10-3, the J gene TRBJ1-2, with D possibly matching TRBD1 (6 bases). Trimming shortened V by 2 bases and J by 8 bases, and 24 bases separated the two germline ends. Germline V CDR1 and CDR2: ENHRY, SYGVKD. The CDR3 totals 17 residues. The CDR3 DNA reads as TGTGCCATCAGTGAGACCGAGGACAGCCCGACGTTGCGAGGCTACACCTTC. The encoded protein is CAISETEDSPTLRGYTF.

The chain links TRBV6-1 to TRBJ2-7, with a possible D match to TRBD1 (5 bases). The ends were cut back, 2 bases at V and 1 base at J, with 9 bases in the middle. The CDR3 is made up of 14 amino acids. CDR1 is MNHNS, CDR2 SASEGT, per germline. For the CDR3, the DNA is TGTGCCAGCAGTGAACCAGGGAATTCCTACGAGCAGTACTTC. It codes for CASSEPGNSYEQYF.

V is TRBV7-2 and J is TRBJ2-3; D not certain. CDR1 and CDR2 from the germline V gene are SGHTA and FQGNSA. This CDR3 has 12 amino acids. V lost 1 base to trimming and J lost 6 bases, with 5 bases between them. As DNA, the CDR3 is TGTGCCAGCAGCTTAGTTGGTGATACGCAGTATTTT. Amino acids: CASSLVGDTQYF.

This clone was observed a few times. This chain joins TRBV5-5 and TRBJ1-2; tentative D call: TRBD1 (5 bases). CDR1 is SGHKS and CDR2 is YYEKEE in the germline V gene (reference sequence). V dropped 4 bases and J dropped 3 bases, with 10 bases sitting between them. The CDR3 sequence is 13 residues long. The CDR3 loop is CASSPWTYYGYTF. DNA of the CDR3: TGTGCCAGCAGCCCCTGGACATACTATGGCTACACCTTC.